The 15 T cell receptor beta chains listed next were all sequenced from one sample in a study of T cell clonotyping in hematopoietic cell transplantation. As for time point: recipient sample about 28 days before transplant, after cytoreduction. Libraries were prepared by immunoSEQ multiplex PCR; TCRdb keeps only in-frame clonotypes and omits some of them. The sample yields tens of thousands of clones, around 86% seen once. The starting material was peripheral blood mononuclear cells, obtained before stem cell transplant. The receptors derive from a man aged 55 to 70 with biphenotypic leukemia. Some clones in this sample may be carry-over from other donors' samples.

V usage is TRBV5-1 and J usage is TRBJ2-3; D is unclear. Germline V gene sequence: CDR1 SGHRS, CDR2 YFSETQ. V was trimmed by 0 bases and J by 5 bases, leaving 1 base between them. This CDR3 comprises 11 residues. CDR3 DNA: TGCGCCAGCAGCTTGGTAGATACGCAGTATTTT. Its translation is CASSLVDTQYF.

The V gene is TRBV5-1, the J gene TRBJ2-7; D ambiguous. Germline CDR1 is SGHRS and CDR2 is YFSETQ. V was shortened by 4 bases and J by 5 bases, with 19 bases between the two germline ends. The CDR3 spans 15 residues. CDR3 DNA sequence: TGCGCCAGCAGCCTAAGGAGTGGATCTGGGAACGAGCAGTACTTC. This sequence encodes CASSLRSGSGNEQYF.

This chain connects TRBV4-2 to TRBJ2-3; D is tentatively TRBD1 or TRBD2 (5 bases each). V was trimmed by 3 bases and J by 2 bases, leaving 15 bases between them. Looked up from germline, CDR1 is LGHNA and CDR2 is YNFKEQ. This CDR3 comprises 16 residues. CDR3 nucleotides: TGTGCCAGCAGCCAGGGGGACGGCGGTATCACAGATACGCAGTATTTT. It translates to CASSQGDGGITDTQYF.

This clone was observed a few times. This chain uses TRBV2 with TRBJ1-1; D possibly corresponds to TRBD1 (6 bases). Deletions cut 6 bases from V and 6 bases from J, with 8 bases between. CDR1 and CDR2 (germline): SNHLY, FYNNEI. The CDR3 extends over 11 amino acids. In nucleotides, the CDR3 is TGTGCCAGCAGACGGACAGCTGAAGCTTTCTTT. Translating gives CASRRTAEAFF.

This clone was detected once. V is TRBV9 and J is TRBJ2-2; maybe TRBD2 (5 bases). CDR1 and CDR2 from the germline V gene are SGDLS and YYNGEE. V was clipped by 4 bases and J by 4 bases, with 14 bases between them. The CDR3 consists of 15 residues. The CDR3 region has the DNA TGTGCCAGCAGCCGAACGGGAACGTTCACCGGGGAGCTGTTTTTT. This encodes CASSRTGTFTGELFF.

This clone appeared once. V gene TRBV30 combines with J gene TRBJ2-3, with D uncertain. Deletions cut 3 bases from V and 2 bases from J, with 3 bases between. Germline V gene lookup returns CDR1 GTSNPN and CDR2 SVGIG (reference sequence). The CDR3 covers 11 residues. CDR3 in amino acids: CAWSLTDTQYF. Written as DNA, the CDR3 is TGTGCCTGGAGCCTCACAGATACGCAGTATTTT.

The chain has TRBV5-1 and TRBJ2-2; possible D gene TRBD2, 5 bases. The CDR3 runs to 13 residues. The germline V and J ends were trimmed by 1 base and 7 bases, with 8 bases remaining between them. The V gene's germline CDR1 is SGHRS and CDR2 YFSETQ. CDR3 sequence (DNA): TGCGCCAGCAGCTTGTTGGGAGTCGGGGAGCTGTTTTTT. Protein product: CASSLLGVGELFF.

The table lists this clone with a few counts. DNA for the CDR3: TGTGCCAGCGGTAGACACCGGGACACCGGCCGCGAGCAGTACTTC. Protein: CASGRHRDTGREQYF. The rearrangement joins TRBV5-6 to TRBJ2-7; TRBD1 is a possible D gene (6 bases). Trimming took 7 bases from V and 6 from J, leaving 23 bases between them. Germline V gene lookup returns CDR1 SGHDT and CDR2 YYEEEE. The length of the CDR3 is 15 residues.

V usage is TRBV7-3 and J usage is TRBJ2-7; possibly TRBD2 for D (5 bases). V lost 5 bases and J 3 bases, leaving 11 bases between the germline ends. CDR3 length: 13 residues. Germline-derived CDR1 and CDR2 are SGHTA and FQGTGA. The chain's CDR3 is CASSPSAGYEQYF. CDR3 nucleotide sequence: TGTGCCAGCAGCCCGTCTGCGGGCTACGAGCAGTACTTC.

This clone occurred once. The rearrangement uses TRBV5-6 and TRBJ1-5, with D possibly TRBD1 on 5 matching bases. With 4 bases removed from V and 0 bases from J, the gap between germline ends came to 14 bases. The CDR3 length is 16 residues. Germline CDR1 reads SGHDT; CDR2 reads YYEEEE. The CDR3 nucleotides read TGTGCCAGCAGCCCCGGGACCGGATATAGCAATCAGCCCCAGCATTTT. The encoded protein is CASSPGTGYSNQPQHF.

The chain uses TRBV9 and TRBJ2-2, with a tentative D call TRBD2 (5 bases). CDR1 and CDR2 (germline): SGDLS, YYNGEE. The CDR3 has 13 residues. V dropped 2 bases and J dropped 5 bases, with 7 bases sitting between them. CDR3 loop: CASSVGDTGELFF. DNA of the CDR3: TGTGCCAGCAGCGTGGGAGATACCGGGGAGCTGTTTTTT.

J is TRBJ2-5 and V is TRBV2; TRBD1 aligns across 9 bases. This CDR3 is 13 amino acids long. V was pared by 8 bases and J by 0 bases, with 1 base of the junction left unmatched. CDR1 and CDR2 from the germline V gene are SNHLY and FYNNEI. Here the CDR3 DNA reads TGTGCCAGCGGGACAGGGAACCAAGAGACCCAGTACTTC. Translation: CASGTGNQETQYF.

The rearrangement joins TRBV9 to TRBJ1-2; D call uncertain. V gave up 4 bases and J gave up 4 bases, with 11 bases separating them. From germline, CDR1 is SGDLS and CDR2 YYNGEE. The length of the CDR3 is 13 residues. CDR3 sequence reads: CASSSSLIYGYTF. CDR3 DNA sequence: TGTGCCAGCAGCTCGTCCTTAATCTATGGCTACACCTTC.

The rearrangement uses TRBV25-1 and TRBJ2-5, with TRBD2 identical over 10 bases. Germline lookup yields CDR1 MGHDK and CDR2 SYGVNS. The J segment lost 5 bases and the V segment lost 5 bases, leaving 8 bases of the junction unmatched. CDR3 length: 15 amino acids. Written as DNA, the CDR3 is TGTGCCAGCAGTACACCTAGCGGGGGTTCGGAGACCCAGTACTTC. Translation: CASSTPSGGSETQYF.

The CDR3 is CASSYLSTDTQYF. The CDR3 nucleotides are TGTGCCAGCAGCTATCTTTCTACAGATACGCAGTATTTT. This chain uses TRBV7-3 with TRBJ2-3; no clear D. The CDR3 length is 13 residues. V lost 4 bases, J lost 3 bases, and 8 bases lay in between. Germline loops: CDR1 SGHTA, CDR2 FQGTGA.